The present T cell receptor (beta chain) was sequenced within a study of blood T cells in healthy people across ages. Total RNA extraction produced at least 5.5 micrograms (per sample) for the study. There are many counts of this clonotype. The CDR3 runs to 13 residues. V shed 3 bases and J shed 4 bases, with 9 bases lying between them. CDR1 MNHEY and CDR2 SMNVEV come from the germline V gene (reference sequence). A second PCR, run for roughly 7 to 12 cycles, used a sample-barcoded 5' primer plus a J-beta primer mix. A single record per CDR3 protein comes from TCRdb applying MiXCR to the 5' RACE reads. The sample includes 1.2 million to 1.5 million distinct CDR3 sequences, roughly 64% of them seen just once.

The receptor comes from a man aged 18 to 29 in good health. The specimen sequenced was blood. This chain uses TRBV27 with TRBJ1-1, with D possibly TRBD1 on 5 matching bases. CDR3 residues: CASSFGGGTEAFF. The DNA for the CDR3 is TGTGCCAGCAGTTTTGGGGGGGGCACTGAAGCTTTCTTT.